The sequence of this TCR beta chain was determined in a study of cytomegalovirus exposure and HLA in healthy donors. Losses at the gene ends were 4 bases for V and 4 bases for J; bases not matched to a gene: 5. CDR1 is SGHTA and CDR2 is FQGNSA in the germline V gene. The CDR3 is 14 amino acids. Amplification used 60 Vbeta primers and 13 Jbeta primers. Libraries were prepared by immunoSEQ multiplex PCR; TCRdb keeps only in-frame clonotypes and omits some of them. The sample comprises 80,000 to 130,000 clones, 75% of which are singletons, and approximately 4.3% rests with the top ten. Points on this clone: Other DNA sequences within the sample encode an identical CDR3.

V gene TRBV7-2 combines with J gene TRBJ2-7, with 9 bases that match TRBD1. The sample consisted of PBMCs. The receptor was derived from a woman between 18 and 29 years old in good health and CMV-seropositive. Here the CDR3 DNA reads TGTGCCAGCAGCTCGACAGGGGGGGGTTACGAGCAGTACTTC. It yields the protein CASSSTGGGYEQYF.